This TCR beta chain derives from a study of cytomegalovirus exposure and HLA in healthy donors. General study findings and limits: In vitro assays verified that three CMV-associated chains recognized CMV antigens specifically. Across donors, most TCRs were seen rarely, yet some public ones were widespread.

Turning to this clone: Its antigen is undetermined.

The donors were in the 120-subject validation cohort, distinct from the roughly 600-subject first cohort. Unmatched junction bases numbered 18, after V lost 2 bases and J lost 7 bases. The CDR3 has 18 residues. Germline V gene data show CDR1 as SGHRS and CDR2 as YFSETQ. Repertoires were generated with immunoSEQ multiplex PCR, while TCRdb's copy carries only in-frame clones and drops some. Among under 150,000 clones listed, around four fifths were seen once. The chain joins TRBV5-1 to TRBJ1-2; 9 nucleotides agree with TRBD1. The clonotype was recovered from a woman aged 30 to 39 in good health and CMV-seronegative. The source material was PBMCs. The CDR3 sequence: CASSFSRIRTGEVSGYTF. The CDR3 DNA reads TGCGCCAGCAGCTTCTCCCGGATTCGGACAGGGGAGGTAAGTGGCTACACCTTC.